This T cell receptor (beta chain) stems from a study of blood T cells in healthy people across ages. Study conclusions and caveats: Long-lived donors exceeded aged donors in naive CD4+ cells and diversity. Total diversity from one million sequenced T cells was likely underestimated.

As concerns this clonotype: Antigen specificity is unknown.

The CDR3 runs to 14 residues. A second 7 to 11 cycle PCR used barcoded and J-beta primers. TCRdb processed the 5' RACE reads anew with MiXCR; each CDR3 protein has one entry. In the table there are around 1,600,000 distinct CDR3 sequences, 35% to 45% of which are singletons. The receptor's source is a woman aged 18-35 years in good health. This chain joins TRBV21-1 and TRBJ2-5; the D call of TRBD1 is as the table states it, not checked on the DNA. TRBV21-1 is assigned pseudogene status. Specimen: blood. The CDR3: CASSKWRVPETQYF. DNA of the CDR3: TGTGCCAGCAGCAAATGGCGCGTCCCAGAGACCCAGTACTTC.